This is a list of T cell receptor beta chains from one sample in a study of blood T cell repertoires in COVID-19. TCRdb's copy holds only in-frame clones and misses some; the assay was immunoSEQ multiplex PCR. The sample lists roughly 48,000 clones; 77% were seen once. Sample: peripheral blood. All receptors derive from a human donor with active or convalescent COVID-19. The donor label of this sample is uncertain. Both conserved end residues are part of each CDR3. Each record gives: clone size, V gene, D gene, CDR3 length, J gene, CDR3 protein, CDR3 DNA. A D gene is named only where the DNA matches it firmly. Clone sizes are given selectively: once, few, many, or a class where the clone is expanded.

-	TRBV11-2	-	14	TRBJ2-7	CASIHLGGPYEQYF	TGTGCCAGCATCCATCTCGGCGGGCCCTACGAGCAGTACTTC
-	TRBV7-9	TRBD1	16	TRBJ1-1	CASSLGDRGLLTEAFF	TGTGCCAGCAGCTTAGGCGACAGGGGCCTTCTCACTGAAGCTTTCTTT
-	TRBV28	-	16	TRBJ2-5	CASSSPTRPQEETQYF	TGTGCCAGCAGTTCCCCAACTAGACCCCAAGAAGAGACCCAGTACTTC
-	TRBV25-1	TRBD2	16	TRBJ2-3	CASSEFASGYTDTQYF	TGTGCCAGCAGTGAATTTGCTAGCGGATACACAGATACGCAGTATTTT
-	TRBV28	-	14	TRBJ2-1	CASSLTVAYNEQFF	TGTGCCAGCAGCCTAACAGTCGCCTACAATGAGCAGTTCTTC
-	TRBV9	-	13	TRBJ1-1	CASSVVPDSEAFF	TGTGCCAGCAGCGTAGTCCCGGACAGTGAAGCTTTCTTT
-	TRBV25-1	-	14	TRBJ1-1	CASSWRGGSTEAFF	TGTGCCAGCAGTTGGCGGGGCGGGAGCACTGAAGCTTTCTTT
-	TRBV18	-	14	TRBJ2-1	CASSPGSSYNEQFF	TGTGCCAGCTCACCTGGGAGCTCCTACAATGAGCAGTTCTTC
-	TRBV4-2	TRBD2	16	TRBJ2-7	CASSTPRASGSYEQYF	TGTGCCAGCAGCACCCCACGGGCTAGCGGGAGTTACGAGCAGTACTTC
-	TRBV9	-	14	TRBJ2-5	CASSVEDLAETQYF	TGTGCCAGCAGCGTAGAGGACCTAGCGGAGACCCAGTACTTC
-	TRBV24-1	-	14	TRBJ2-5	CATSDRTLQEIQYF	TGTGCCACCAGTGATCGGACTCTTCAAGAGATCCAGTACTTC
-	TRBV30	-	13	TRBJ1-5	CAWSVRDNQPQHF	TGTGCCTGGAGTGTCAGGGATAACCAGCCCCAGCATTTT
-	TRBV5-4	TRBD2	15	TRBJ2-1	CASSLKREGRNEQFF	TGTGCCAGCAGCTTAAAGCGGGAGGGGCGGAATGAGCAGTTCTTC
few	TRBV3-1/TRBV3-2	-	14	TRBJ1-1	CASSQERRISVAFF	TGTGCCAGCAGCCAAGAGAGGAGAATTTCTGTAGCTTTCTTT
-	TRBV5-1	-	14	TRBJ2-3	CASSLVAGTDTQYF	TGCGCCAGCAGCTTGGTAGCGGGCACAGATACGCAGTATTTT